The source of this T cell receptor (beta chain) is a study of early T cells in non-severe SARS-CoV-2 infection. Study-level information: Chains from this unsorted whole-blood bulk RNA could not be paired.

V was trimmed by 2 bases and J by 5 bases, leaving 12 bases between them. CDR1 is SEHNR and CDR2 is FQNEAQ in the germline V gene (reference sequence). The CDR3 is 14 amino acids. TCRdb used MiXCR to reprocess the 5' RACE reads, holding one entry per CDR3 protein. The sample holds about 97,000 distinct CDR3 sequences; around 14% are singletons and the top ten take about 5.7%. The V and J genes are TRBV7-9 and TRBJ1-2; no clear D gene. Source material: whole blood. The source of this sequence is an adult who was a healthcare worker with PCR-confirmed SARS-CoV-2 infection or an uninfected control (not recorded which). The CDR3 is CASSLMRPEYGYTF. The DNA of the CDR3 is TGTGCCAGCAGCTTAATGCGTCCGGAGTATGGCTACACCTTC.